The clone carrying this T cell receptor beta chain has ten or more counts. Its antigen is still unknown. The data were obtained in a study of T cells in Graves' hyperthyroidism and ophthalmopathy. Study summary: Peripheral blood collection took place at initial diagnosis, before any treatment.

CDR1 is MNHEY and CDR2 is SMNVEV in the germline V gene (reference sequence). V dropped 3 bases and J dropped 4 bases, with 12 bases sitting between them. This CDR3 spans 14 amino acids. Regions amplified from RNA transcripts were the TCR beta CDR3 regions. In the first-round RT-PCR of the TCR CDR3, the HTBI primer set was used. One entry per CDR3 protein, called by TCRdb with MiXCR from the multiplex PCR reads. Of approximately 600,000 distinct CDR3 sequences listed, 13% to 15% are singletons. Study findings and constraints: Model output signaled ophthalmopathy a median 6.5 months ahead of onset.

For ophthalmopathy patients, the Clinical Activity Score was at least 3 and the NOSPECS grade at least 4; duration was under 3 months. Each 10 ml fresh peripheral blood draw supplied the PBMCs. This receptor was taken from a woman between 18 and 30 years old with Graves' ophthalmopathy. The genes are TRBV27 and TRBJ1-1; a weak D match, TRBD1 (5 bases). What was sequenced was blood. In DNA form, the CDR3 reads TGTGCCAGCAGTTTGGGGGATGAGGCCACTGAAGCTTTCTTT. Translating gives CASSLGDEATEAFF.